This section outlines one TCR beta chain sequence together with its context. The data were obtained in a study of blood T cell repertoires in COVID-19. CDR3 length: 14 residues. CDR1 SGDLS and CDR2 YYNGEE come from the germline V gene. V was clipped by 6 bases and J by 7 bases; unmatched bases: 10. Participants came from some 23 US areas, aged about 18 to 89 years. Contact with a PCR-confirmed or clinician-diagnosed COVID-19 case occurred within 2 weeks of entry. Authors' processing steps: Cell counts per sample came from amplifying reference gene primers. Clones were sequenced by immunoSEQ multiplex PCR, and TCRdb holds only the in-frame ones, with some missing. That table furnishes V, J and clone size, whereas the DNA furnished D and trimming. The data show roughly 250,000 clones, around 90% seen once.

This clonotype was sampled from a woman aged 40 to 50 who had been exposed to COVID-19. The sequenced sample consisted of PBMCs or T cells enriched from blood (not recorded which). The rearrangement uses TRBV9 and TRBJ2-1, with 7 bases that match TRBD2. As DNA, the CDR3 is TGTGCCAGCACCGGGGGGATATTGGAAAATGAGCAGTTCTTC. Its translation: CASTGGILENEQFF.